This is a list of T cell receptor beta chains from one sample in a study of Graves' ophthalmopathy and Graves' hyperthyroidism. TCRdb itself ran the multiplex PCR reads through MiXCR, one entry per CDR3 protein. The sample yields around 520,000 distinct CDR3 sequences, roughly 39% seen once. The sample taken for sequencing was peripheral blood or thyroid tissue (not recorded which). The source of these receptors is an adult man with Graves' hyperthyroidism. Both conserved end residues are part of each CDR3. The D gene is left open where the match is weak. The size field is filled for only some rows; it gives once, few, many or a size class.

V	D	J	size	CDR3	DNA
TRBV29-1	-	TRBJ2-7	few	CSVDAKGTYEQYF	TGCAGCGTTGACGCCAAGGGGACCTACGAGCAGTACTTC
TRBV7-9	-	TRBJ2-7	many	CASSDSYEQYF	TGTGCCAGCAGCGACTCCTACGAGCAGTACTTC
TRBV29-1	-	TRBJ1-1	many	CSVEKERKNTEAFF	TGCAGCGTTGAAAAGGAACGGAAGAACACTGAAGCTTTCTTT
TRBV4-2	TRBD2	TRBJ2-7	-	CASSQELAGGYEQYF	TGTGCCAGCAGCCAAGAGCTAGCGGGGGGTTACGAGCAGTACTTC
TRBV6-1	TRBD1	TRBJ1-5	once	CASGRRTGHNQPQHF	TGTGCCAGCGGGCGTAGGACAGGGCACAATCAGCCCCAGCATTTT
TRBV6-1	-	TRBJ2-5	many	CASSSRNQETQYF	TGTGCCAGCAGCAGCAGGAACCAAGAGACCCAGTACTTC
TRBV29-1	-	TRBJ2-7	many	CSATDIHSYEQYF	TGCAGCGCTACAGACATCCACTCCTACGAGCAGTACTTC
TRBV5-5	-	TRBJ1-2	many	CASSVPGHLNYGYTF	TGTGCCAGCAGCGTCCCGGGACATCTTAACTATGGCTACACCTTC
TRBV29-1	TRBD1	TRBJ2-7	-	CSVEGRQGRSYEQYF	TGCAGCGTTGAAGGTCGACAGGGGCGCTCCTACGAGCAGTACTTC
TRBV19	-	TRBJ2-1	few	CASSLVAGIDNEQFF	TGTGCCAGTAGCTTGGTGGCAGGGATAGACAATGAGCAGTTCTTC
TRBV2	-	TRBJ2-1	once	CASSETRDHVCEQFF	TGTGCCAGCAGCGAGACTCGGGACCACGTTTGCGAGCAGTTCTTC
TRBV10-3	-	TRBJ2-7	once	CAWSVSSFLEQYF	TGTGCCTGGAGTGTCAGTAGTTTTCTCGAGCAGTACTTC
TRBV28	TRBD1	TRBJ2-7	-	CASSTTGTARGYEQYF	TGTGCCAGCAGCACAACCGGGACAGCTAGAGGCTACGAGCAGTACTTC
TRBV29-1	TRBD1	TRBJ2-7	once	CSGLGQGFEQYF	TGCAGCGGACTGGGACAGGGGTTCGAGCAGTACTTC
TRBV10-3	TRBD1	TRBJ2-7	many	CAIFDRGVYEQYF	TGTGCCATCTTTGACAGGGGGGTCTACGAGCAGTACTTC
TRBV2	TRBD2	TRBJ2-3	-	CASSDPSGGILDTQYF	TGTGCCAGCAGTGACCCTAGCGGGGGTATTTTAGATACGCAGTATTTT
TRBV29-1	-	TRBJ1-2	-	CSVEQDGYTF	TGCAGCGTCGAGCAGGATGGCTACACCTTC
TRBV2	-	TRBJ2-2	-	CASSLSGAGIRTGELFF	TGTGCCAGCAGTTTATCAGGTGCTGGGATCCGCACCGGGGAGCTGTTTTTT
TRBV7-2	-	TRBJ2-3	few	CASSLDAGGETQYF	TGTGCCAGCAGCCTAGACGCCGGAGGTGAGACGCAGTATTTT
TRBV5-1	-	TRBJ2-5	many	CASSSPEVWQETQYF	TGCGCCAGCAGCTCCCCGGAAGTATGGCAAGAGACCCAGTACTTC
TRBV19	-	TRBJ1-5	many	CASIRGQPDSNQPQHF	TGTGCCAGTATCCGAGGACAGCCTGATAGCAATCAGCCCCAGCATTTT
TRBV7-9	TRBD1	TRBJ2-7	-	CASSLGQVSYNEQYF	TGTGCCAGCAGCTTGGGACAGGTGTCCTACAATGAGCAGTACTTC
TRBV12-3/TRBV12-4	-	TRBJ1-5	many	CASSPTGKRPQHF	TGTGCCAGCAGCCCTACAGGGAAGAGGCCCCAGCATTTT
TRBV10-1	-	TRBJ2-2	many	CASSEGSNTGELFF	TGCGCCAGCAGTGAGGGTTCGAACACCGGGGAGCTGTTTTTT
TRBV13	-	TRBJ2-7	-	CASSSHTIGEQYF	TGTGCCAGCAGCTCCCATACAATAGGCGAGCAGTACTTC
TRBV12-3/TRBV12-4	-	TRBJ1-1	many	CASSLGGDTEAFF	TGCGCCAGCAGCTTGGGGGGAGACACTGAAGCTTTCTTT
TRBV7-9	-	TRBJ1-6	few	CASSLPGANSPLHF	TGTGCCAGCAGTTTGCCGGGGGCCAATTCACCCCTCCACTTT
TRBV12-3/TRBV12-4	-	TRBJ2-3	-	CASRRTGEPTQYF	TGTGCCAGCAGGAGGACTGGGGAACCTACGCAGTATTTT
TRBV6-5	-	TRBJ1-2	-	CASSSYVQGLSNYGYTF	TGTGCCAGCAGCTCCTACGTCCAGGGGCTCTCTAACTATGGCTACACCTTC
TRBV2	-	TRBJ2-5	few	CASSRGYQETQYF	TGTGCCAGCAGTAGGGGCTACCAAGAGACCCAGTACTTC
TRBV7-6	TRBD2	TRBJ2-5	-	CASSFAGAYNETQYF	TGTGCCAGCAGCTTCGCGGGAGCCTACAATGAGACCCAGTACTTC
TRBV29-1	-	TRBJ1-2	many	CSVEAPGNYGYTF	TGCAGCGTTGAAGCCCCAGGGAACTATGGCTACACCTTC
TRBV15	-	TRBJ2-1	once	CATSRAGNNYNEQFF	TGTGCCACCAGCAGAGCAGGGAACAATTACAATGAGCAGTTCTTC
TRBV4-2	-	TRBJ1-6	many	CASSQSAGYFSPLHF	TGTGCCAGCAGCCAATCCGCAGGATACTTTTCACCCCTCCACTTT
TRBV24-1	-	TRBJ2-2	-	CATSDLRDSTGELFF	TGTGCCACCAGTGATTTGCGGGATAGCACCGGGGAGCTGTTTTTT
TRBV24-1	TRBD1	TRBJ2-3	-	CATSDPPGQGADTQYF	TGTGCCACCAGTGATCCTCCGGGACAGGGGGCAGATACGCAGTATTTT
TRBV7-9	TRBD1	TRBJ1-5	-	CASRPGTDQPQHF	TGTGCCAGCAGGCCCGGGACAGATCAGCCCCAGCATTTT